The 30 T cell receptor beta chains presented below share a single source sample, sequenced in a study of T-cell reconstitution after alpha-beta-depleted transplantation in children. This sample's TCRbeta library carried unique molecular identifier barcodes. TCRdb ran MiXCR on the PCR reads and lists one entry per CDR3 protein. This table holds approximately 500,000 distinct CDR3 sequences, about a quarter found once. The material sequenced was PBMCs, taken before TCRalphabeta/CD19-depleted stem cell transplant. The receptors were gathered from a boy younger than two with Wiskott-Aldrich syndrome, due to receive a stem cell transplant.

This clonotype has only a few counts. The junction and the germline gene differ at one end; a read error may be behind it. V usage is TRBV25-1 and J usage is TRBJ2-4; possibly TRBD2 for D (5 bases). This CDR3 is built from 11 residues. Germline CDR1 is MGHDK and CDR2 is SYGVNS. The CDR3 sequence is CASSELEGLVF. The CDR3 nucleotides read TGTGCCAGCAGTGAATTGGAAGGACTCGTCTTC.

This clonotype was seen more than once but under ten times. V is TRBV4-1 and J is TRBJ2-5; 9 bases are a match to TRBD2. V lost 0 bases to trimming and J lost 5 bases; unmatched junction nucleotides: 13. In germline, CDR1 is MGHRA, CDR2 YSYEKL. This CDR3 region has 18 residues. CDR3 sequence (DNA): TGCGCCAGCAGCCAAGATGGGCATGCGGGAGGGCCAAGGGAGACCCAGTACTTC. Its protein product is CASSQDGHAGGPRETQYF.

The chain employs TRBV5-1 and TRBJ2-5; TRBD1 aligns across 7 bases. The V segment lost 1 base and the J segment 2 bases; nucleotides outside the gene matches: 5. The CDR3 sequence is 15 residues long. Looked up from germline, CDR1 is SGHRS and CDR2 is YFSETQ. CDR3 in amino acids: CASSLLGGRQETQYF. Written as DNA, the CDR3 is TGCGCCAGCAGCTTGTTAGGGGGCCGGCAAGAGACCCAGTACTTC.

This clonotype was seen more than once but under ten times. The chain uses TRBV7-6 and TRBJ2-3, with 7 bases matching TRBD2. The CDR3 is made up of 16 amino acids. Losses at the gene ends were 3 bases for V and 0 bases for J; bases not matched to a gene: 6. The germline V gene encodes CDR1 SGHVS and CDR2 FNYEAQ. The CDR3 here is CASSFGTIGSTDTQYF. CDR3 DNA: TGTGCCAGCAGCTTTGGGACTATCGGGAGCACAGATACGCAGTATTTT.

CDR3 region: CASSPKHATNEKLFF. The CDR3 nucleotides are TGTGCCAGTAGCCCTAAACACGCAACTAATGAAAAACTGTTTTTT. The genes are TRBV7-8 and TRBJ1-4; D is unclear. V was cut by 9 bases and J by 0 bases, with 14 bases left in between. This CDR3 has 15 residues. Looked up from germline, CDR1 is SGHVS and CDR2 is FQNEAQ.

The V gene is TRBV11-2, the J gene TRBJ2-2; maybe TRBD1 (7 bases). CDR3 size: 16 residues. Germline V CDR1 and CDR2: SGHAT, FQNNGV. V was trimmed by 0 bases and J by 4 bases, leaving 12 bases between them. The CDR3 bases are TGTGCCAGCAGCTTAGATTTCCAGGGGGGCACCGGGGAGCTGTTTTTT. Its translation is CASSLDFQGGTGELFF.

This chain uses TRBV20-1 with TRBJ2-7; 9 bases are shared with TRBD1. Germline V lookup: CDR1 DFQATT, CDR2 SNEGSKA (reference sequence). This CDR3 spans 15 amino acids. J lost 0 bases, V lost 2 bases, and 5 bases had no gene match. The CDR3 protein is CSARPGTGNSYEQYF. Here the CDR3 DNA reads TGCAGTGCTAGACCCGGGACAGGGAACTCCTACGAGCAGTACTTC.

The V gene is TRBV6-5, the J gene TRBJ1-2, with TRBD1 matching 10 bases. Trimming removed 0 bases from V and 8 bases from J; junction bases left unmatched: 12. In germline, CDR1 is MNHEY, CDR2 SVGAGI. The CDR3 loop spans 17 amino acids. In nucleotides, the CDR3 is TGTGCCAGCAGTTACTCGAGGACAGGGGGGGTCAGGCGAGGCTACACCTTC. Protein product: CASSYSRTGGVRRGYTF.

This clonotype was observed a handful of times. J is TRBJ2-7 and V is TRBV29-1, with D possibly matching TRBD2 (6 bases). The CDR3 is made up of 13 amino acids. The germline V gene encodes CDR1 SQVTM and CDR2 ANQGSEA. V dropped 4 bases and J dropped 2 bases, with 12 bases sitting between them. Here the CDR3 reads CSVVAATTYEQYF. In nucleotides, the CDR3 is TGCAGCGTTGTAGCGGCTACAACCTACGAGCAGTACTTC.

The chain carries TRBV12-3 or TRBV12-4 and TRBJ2-1; D unresolved. V was trimmed by 3 bases and J by 3 bases, leaving 15 bases between them. The CDR3 runs to 16 residues. This CDR3 is CASSFLGGISYNEQFF. DNA for the CDR3: TGTGCCAGCAGTTTCCTCGGTGGGATTAGCTACAATGAGCAGTTCTTC.

This clonotype was detected only once. J is TRBJ2-3 and V is TRBV7-6; 7 nucleotides line up with TRBD1. From germline, CDR1 is SGHVS and CDR2 FNYEAQ. V gave up 0 bases and J gave up 3 bases; unmatched junction bases: 6. The CDR3 is 16 amino acids. The DNA for the CDR3 is TGTGCCAGCAGCTTAGCCGACAGGGCTTCGACAGATACGCAGTATTTT. Protein product: CASSLADRASTDTQYF. Full variable domain (missing parts from reference TRBV7-6 and TRBJ2-3): GAGVSQSPRYKVTKRGQDVALRCDPISGHVSLYWYRQALGQGPEFLTYFNYEAQQDKSGLPNDRFSAERPEGSISTLTIQRTEQRDSAMYRCASSLADRASTDTQYFGPGTRLTVL.

The V gene is TRBV18, the J gene TRBJ1-4, with TRBD1 identical over 7 bases. The CDR3 extends over 15 amino acids. The trim removed 3 bases at V and 8 bases at J, leaving 9 bases unmatched. CDR1 is KGHSH and CDR2 is LQKENI in the germline V gene. The CDR3, as DNA: TGTGCCAGCTCACCGCGGAACAGGGGTGGAGAAAAACTGTTTTTT. It translates to CASSPRNRGGEKLFF.

A few counts support this clonotype. The V gene is TRBV7-9, the J gene TRBJ2-3; the D is unclear. CDR3 size: 15 residues. Looked up from germline, CDR1 is SEHNR and CDR2 is FQNEAQ (reference sequence). Trimming took off 1 base at V and 2 bases at J, with 10 bases between the two ends. The CDR3 protein is CASSLVVGNTDTQYF. DNA of the CDR3: TGTGCCAGCAGCTTAGTGGTAGGGAACACAGATACGCAGTATTTT.

This clonotype has just a few counts. The gene calls are TRBV6-1 and TRBJ1-1; D uncertain. The CDR3 is 17 amino acids. V lost 3 bases to trimming and J lost 0 bases, with 17 bases between them. CDR1 and CDR2 from the germline V gene are MNHNS and SASEGT. Written as DNA, the CDR3 is TGTGCCAGCAGTGAGCTGTCAGCAAATAACCTGAACACTGAAGCTTTCTTT. This encodes CASSELSANNLNTEAFF.

V is TRBV5-1 and J is TRBJ2-1; TRBD2 agrees at 10 bases. Germline V gene lookup returns CDR1 SGHRS and CDR2 YFSETQ. With 4 bases clipped from V and 6 bases from J, the junction kept 4 bases outside the gene matches. The CDR3 is 14 residues long. This CDR3 reads CASSPGLATNEQFF. The CDR3 nucleotides read TGCGCCAGCAGCCCGGGACTAGCGACCAATGAGCAGTTCTTC.

This clonotype was detected a few times. This chain joins TRBV25-1 and TRBJ2-3; perhaps TRBD2 as D (6 bases). Trimming cost V 3 bases and J 5 bases, with 15 bases left between them. The length of the CDR3 is 15 residues. Germline V lookup: CDR1 MGHDK, CDR2 SYGVNS. The CDR3 DNA follows: TGTGCCAGCAGTGAGCATAGTGGCGGGGAAGATACGCAGTATTTT. Translated, it gives CASSEHSGGEDTQYF.

The genes are TRBV7-2 and TRBJ1-3; D is perhaps TRBD1 (5 bases). The CDR3 totals 14 residues. The V and J ends lost 0 bases and 4 bases respectively, with 7 bases between them. Germline V gene lookup returns CDR1 SGHTA and CDR2 FQGNSA. CDR3 coding DNA: TGTGCCAGCAGCTTAGCGGCAGGGGGAAACACCATATATTTT. It translates to CASSLAAGGNTIYF.

In regard to this clonotype: Relative to the germline gene, one junction end is altered; a read error may explain this. The V call is TRBV7-9, the J call TRBJ2-4; 8 nucleotides align to TRBD1. This CDR3 region has 14 residues. Germline assignment: CDR1 SEHNR and CDR2 FQNEAQ (reference sequence). CDR3 nucleotide sequence: TGTGCCAGCAGCCCAGCGGACAGGGTACACATTCATTACTTC. Protein sequence: CASSPADRVHIHYF.

The rearrangement uses TRBV5-5 and TRBJ2-1, with D unclear. V was shortened by 6 bases and J by 9 bases, with 13 bases between the two germline ends. The CDR3 runs to 12 residues. CDR1 and CDR2 from the germline V gene are SGHKS and YYEKEE (reference sequence). This CDR3 reads CASMVSIVEQFF. DNA of the CDR3: TGTGCCAGCATGGTCAGTATAGTTGAGCAGTTCTTC.

This chain uses TRBV12-3 or TRBV12-4 with TRBJ2-3; tentative D call: TRBD2 (6 bases). V was trimmed by 6 bases and J by 2 bases, leaving 9 bases between them. CDR3 length equals 13 residues. CDR3 coding DNA: TGTGCCAGCAGCCGGGGGACCACAGATACGCAGTATTTT. As protein: CASSRGTTDTQYF.

This clonotype occurred a few times. The V and J genes are TRBV4-2 and TRBJ2-1; 7 nucleotides match TRBD2. This CDR3 contains 16 residues. In germline, CDR1 is LGHNA, CDR2 YNFKEQ. The V segment lost 0 bases and the J segment 4 bases; nucleotides outside the gene matches: 6. The CDR3 coding sequence is TGTGCCAGCAGCCAAGAGTCGGGACTACGATACAATGAGCAGTTCTTC. Protein sequence: CASSQESGLRYNEQFF.

This clonotype occurred a few times. The chain is built from TRBV24-1 and TRBJ2-3; TRBD2 aligns across 11 bases. In germline, CDR1 is KGHDR, CDR2 SFDVKD. J gave up 0 bases and V 3 bases, and 4 bases lay outside the gene matches. The CDR3 runs to 17 residues. In DNA, the CDR3 is TGTGCCACCAGTGATCGGACTAGCGGGCCGAGCACAGATACGCAGTATTTT. Protein sequence: CATSDRTSGPSTDTQYF.

J is TRBJ2-3 and V is TRBV3-1, with D possibly TRBD1 on 6 matching bases. The CDR3 has 13 amino acids. V was pared by 0 bases and J by 9 bases, with 10 bases between. CDR1 and CDR2 (germline): LGHDT, YNNKEL (reference sequence). CDR3 region: CASSQETGPTQYF. The CDR3 coding sequence is TGTGCCAGCAGCCAAGAAACAGGGCCCACGCAGTATTTT.

The chain joins TRBV9 to TRBJ2-7; tentative D call: TRBD1 (6 bases). The CDR3 runs to 14 residues. V was pared by 0 bases and J by 3 bases, with 10 bases between. Germline assignment: CDR1 SGDLS and CDR2 YYNGEE. The CDR3 sequence is CASSVGEGGYEQYF. DNA of the CDR3: TGTGCCAGCAGCGTAGGGGAAGGGGGCTACGAGCAGTACTTC.

This clonotype was seen a handful of times. V and J are TRBV12-3 or TRBV12-4 and TRBJ2-2, with D possibly matching TRBD2 (6 bases). The CDR3 sequence is 15 residues long. Trimming removed 4 bases from V and 17 bases from J, with 26 bases in between. The DNA for the CDR3 is TGTGCCAGCAGTTCCTACGGGGGAAACACCGGGGAGCAATTTTTT. This gives the protein CASSSYGGNTGEQFF.

This sequence joins TRBV5-6 and TRBJ2-7; a weak D match, TRBD2 (6 bases). Trimming pared 1 base from V and 0 bases from J, leaving 11 bases between. Germline V gene lookup returns CDR1 SGHDT and CDR2 YYEEEE. This CDR3 is 15 amino acids long. CDR3 amino acids: CASSLWPGLSYEQYF. CDR3 bases: TGTGCCAGCAGCTTGTGGCCGGGACTCTCCTACGAGCAGTACTTC.

As for this clonotype: A much more abundant neighbour one base away suggests this may be a read error. The chain carries TRBV5-1 and TRBJ2-7; 12 nucleotides match TRBD2. The CDR3 is made up of 15 amino acids. Germline lookup yields CDR1 SGHRS and CDR2 YFSETQ. Germline trimming cut 3 bases from V and 0 bases from J; bases unmatched to any gene: 1. The CDR3, as DNA: TGCGCCAGCAGCTGGGGACTAGCGGGCTCCTACGAGCAGTACTTC. This gives the protein CASSWGLAGSYEQYF.

This chain joins TRBV4-1 and TRBJ2-5; TRBD2 aligns across 9 bases. Germline trimming cut 1 base from V and 3 bases from J; bases unmatched to any gene: 6. The CDR3 sequence is 16 residues long. Germline lookup yields CDR1 MGHRA and CDR2 YSYEKL. Written as DNA, the CDR3 is TGCGCCAGCAGCCAAGGCCCTAGCGGGATTAAAGAGACCCAGTACTTC. Amino acids: CASSQGPSGIKETQYF.

The V gene is TRBV25-1, the J gene TRBJ2-7; D perhaps matches TRBD2 (5 bases). The CDR3 has 13 amino acids. Per the germline V gene, CDR1 is MGHDK and CDR2 is SYGVNS. Trimming took off 6 bases at V and 0 bases at J, with 9 bases between the two ends. CDR3 nucleotide sequence: TGTGCCAGCAGGTTAGGGAGCTCCTACGAGCAGTACTTC. This gives the protein CASRLGSSYEQYF.

This clonotype was seen at least ten times. The rearrangement links TRBV5-1 to TRBJ2-5; D remains unclear. The CDR3 covers 12 residues. V was trimmed by 1 base and J by 5 bases, leaving 6 bases between them. CDR1 and CDR2 from the germline V gene are SGHRS and YFSETQ. CDR3: CASSLFGETQYF. The CDR3 coding sequence is TGCGCCAGCAGCTTGTTTGGTGAGACCCAGTACTTC.